Following are 16 T cell receptor beta chains from one sample sequenced in a study of shared clonotypes between healthy human individuals. Naive CD8 cells, CD45RO-negative and positively selected for CCR7, excluded terminally differentiated effector memory CD45RA+ cells. Repertoires were generated with immunoSEQ multiplex PCR, while TCRdb's copy carries only in-frame clones and drops some. The table has 700,000 to 950,000 clones, 90% to 98% seen once; the top ten hold over 0.2%. Sequencing was done on a sample of naive CD8+ T cells sorted from blood. The source is a man aged 25 to 45 in good health.

The chain uses TRBV9 and TRBJ2-2; weak D call: TRBD2 (6 bases). In germline, CDR1 is SGDLS, CDR2 YYNGEE. Trimming cost V 0 bases and J 6 bases, with 12 bases left between them. This CDR3 has 15 amino acids. The CDR3 DNA reads as TGTGCCAGCAGCGTAGTAGGGGACTCCTCCGGGGAGCTGTTTTTT. It translates to CASSVVGDSSGELFF.

This chain uses TRBV29-1 with TRBJ2-1; possible D gene TRBD1, 6 bases. This CDR3 comprises 12 residues. Deletions cut 7 bases from V and 4 bases from J, with 11 bases between. Germline CDR1 and CDR2: SQVTM and ANQGSEA. The CDR3 region is CSGGQGYNEQFF. The CDR3 DNA reads as TGCAGCGGGGGACAAGGATACAATGAGCAGTTCTTC.

This clone was seen a few times. The V call is TRBV7-9, the J call TRBJ2-3, with 7 bases fitting TRBD2. J lost 2 bases, V lost 4 bases, and 15 bases had no gene match. This CDR3 has 18 amino acids. CDR1 and CDR2 from the germline V gene are SEHNR and FQNEAQ (reference sequence). CDR3 loop: CASSSRIVRAGNTDTQYF. The DNA of the CDR3 is TGTGCCAGCAGCTCCCGCATAGTGCGAGCGGGAAACACAGATACGCAGTATTTT.

This chain joins TRBV6-5 and TRBJ2-1; 10 nucleotides line up with TRBD2. V was clipped by 2 bases and J by 0 bases; unmatched bases: 1. Germline CDR1 MNHEY, CDR2 SVGAGI. The CDR3 length is 16 residues. CDR3: CASSYGTSDSYNEQFF. The DNA of the CDR3 is TGTGCCAGCAGTTACGGGACTAGCGACTCCTACAATGAGCAGTTCTTC.

This sequence joins TRBV10-1 and TRBJ2-1; possible D gene TRBD2, 6 bases. This CDR3 region has 15 residues. Trimming cost V 3 bases and J 5 bases, with 14 bases left between them. Germline V lookup: CDR1 WNHNN, CDR2 SYGVQD (reference sequence). The CDR3 DNA is TGCGCCAGCAGTGATTATGGGGGGTGGAACAATGAGCAGTTCTTC. This encodes CASSDYGGWNNEQFF.

The V gene is TRBV5-6, the J gene TRBJ2-5, with 8 bases lining up with TRBD1. The CDR3 runs 15 residues. Germline CDR1 is SGHDT and CDR2 is YYEEEE. The V and J ends lost 2 bases and 5 bases, in that order; junction bases with no gene match: 8. This CDR3 reads CASSLGQGGVETQYF. CDR3 nucleotides: TGTGCCAGCAGCTTAGGACAGGGTGGGGTGGAGACCCAGTACTTC.

The CDR3 nucleotides read TGCGCCAGCAGTCAAGGGACTTACAATGAGCAGTTCTTC. This codes for CASSQGTYNEQFF. The chain is built from TRBV23-1 and TRBJ2-1; D perhaps matches TRBD2 (6 bases). TRBV23-1 has ORF status, its function being uncertain. The CDR3 loop spans 13 amino acids. Deletions cut 2 bases from V and 4 bases from J, with 6 bases between.

The CDR3 sequence is CASSPAPGTDTQYF. The CDR3 DNA sequence: TGTGCCAGCAGCCCCGCCCCGGGCACAGATACGCAGTATTTT. The gene calls are TRBV7-6 and TRBJ2-3; D not resolved. CDR3 length equals 14 residues. Germline CDR1 and CDR2: SGHVS and FNYEAQ. The V and J ends lost 5 bases and 1 base respectively, with 10 bases between them.

V and J are TRBV28 and TRBJ2-7, with 12 bases identical to TRBD2. The germline CDR1 and CDR2 sequences are MDHEN and SYDVKM. The CDR3 is 17 residues long. V gave up 2 bases and J gave up 6 bases; unmatched junction bases: 11. CDR3 sequence: CASSLPYRTSGKGEQYF. CDR3 bases: TGTGCCAGCAGTTTACCCTACCGGACTAGCGGGAAAGGCGAGCAGTACTTC.

The chain is built from TRBV11-2 and TRBJ2-5; unclear D gene. This CDR3 spans 15 amino acids. Germline-derived CDR1 and CDR2 are SGHAT and FQNNGV. Trimming cost V 2 bases and J 4 bases, with 14 bases left between them. The CDR3 DNA follows: TGTGCCAGCAGCTTACCGGTATCTAGACGAGAGACCCAGTACTTC. Its translation: CASSLPVSRRETQYF.

The chain couples TRBV4-3 to TRBJ1-5, with a possible D match to TRBD1 (5 bases). The CDR3 runs to 15 residues. The germline V gene encodes CDR1 LGHNA and CDR2 YSLEER. Trimming cost V 0 bases and J 7 bases, with 13 bases left between them. CDR3 DNA: TGCGCCAGCAGCCAAGATACCGGGGCTCGACAGCCCCAGCATTTT. Amino acid sequence: CASSQDTGARQPQHF.

J is TRBJ1-2 and V is TRBV11-2; D not resolved. Trimming cost V 5 bases and J 6 bases, with 10 bases left between them. CDR1 and CDR2 from the germline V gene are SGHAT and FQNNGV. CDR3 length: 12 residues. DNA for the CDR3: TGTGCCAGCAGCCTAGTGGGGAATGGCTACACCTTC. Its protein is CASSLVGNGYTF.

The rearrangement joins TRBV30 to TRBJ2-3; perhaps TRBD2 as D (5 bases). Trimming left V 2 bases short and J 10 bases short, with 7 bases between. This CDR3 is built from 10 residues. Germline values: CDR1 GTSNPN, CDR2 SVGIG (reference sequence). The CDR3 reads CAWSTSPQYF. The CDR3 DNA reads TGTGCCTGGAGTACTAGTCCGCAGTATTTT.

In this sample, this clone turned up a few times. This chain uses TRBV29-1 with TRBJ2-7; 7 positions match TRBD1. V lost 7 bases to trimming and J lost 1 base; unmatched junction nucleotides: 7. The CDR3 runs to 13 residues. Germline loops: CDR1 SQVTM, CDR2 ANQGSEA. DNA for the CDR3: TGCAGCGCCAGAGGGGGCGCGTCCTACGAGCAGTACTTC. Protein sequence: CSARGGASYEQYF.

The chain has TRBV11-2 and TRBJ2-7; tentative D call: TRBD2 (6 bases). Germline V gene lookup returns CDR1 SGHAT and CDR2 FQNNGV. V lost 5 bases and J 0 bases, leaving 11 bases between the germline ends. This CDR3 comprises 14 residues. The CDR3 sequence is CASSQRVSSYEQYF. Here the CDR3 DNA reads TGTGCCAGCAGCCAGCGGGTGAGCTCCTACGAGCAGTACTTC.

The rearrangement uses TRBV19 and TRBJ2-7; TRBD2 matches 8 bases. This CDR3 contains 14 residues. CDR1 is LNHDA and CDR2 is SQIVND in the germline V gene (reference sequence). V dropped 3 bases and J dropped 4; count of bases not matched to a gene: 5. CDR3 in amino acids: CASSMRAGGYEQYF. CDR3 nucleotide sequence: TGTGCCAGTAGTATGAGGGCGGGAGGATACGAGCAGTACTTC. Full variable domain (remainder filled in from reference TRBV19 and TRBJ2-7): DGGITQSPKYLFRKEGQNVTLSCEQNLNHDAMYWYRQDPGQGLRLIYYSQIVNDFQKGDIAEGYSVSREKKESFPLTVTSAQKNPTAFYLCASSMRAGGYEQYFGPGTRLTVT.